This section outlines one T cell receptor (beta chain) sequence together with its context. Antigen: not known. This sample stems from a study of vaccination and CD4 T cells after COVID-19. The wider study: Post-COVID draws followed diagnosis by a median around 92 days (range 35 to 161).

Overall study results and limits: For convalescent patients, 304 of the 307 vaccine-specific clones analyzed were classified as spike mono-reactive. SARS-CoV-2-reactive clonotypes showed a nonsignificant median rise from roughly 21 to 40.

This sample's treatment: roughly 11-day PBMC culture with coronavirus spike peptide pools or control peptides (ViraFEST assay). From the unexposed donor, CD4+ T cells were collected ahead of the COVID-19 pandemic (2011-2018). Researchers used the Oncomine TCR Beta short-read assay to sequence DNA from cultured CD4+ T cells. Using its own MiXCR run on the PCR reads, TCRdb lists one record per CDR3 protein. The sample yields around 7,000 distinct CDR3 sequences, just over 70% seen once. This CDR3 is built from 14 residues. Trimming took off 3 bases at V and 2 bases at J, with 10 bases between the two ends. Per germline, CDR1 SNHLY and CDR2 FYNNEI.

The source of this sequence is a human donor in good health. Specimen: CD4+ T cells from blood, cultured in vitro. V and J are TRBV2 and TRBJ1-1; D not resolved. For the CDR3, the DNA is TGTGCCAGCAGTGACCCCAGGTTTAACACTGAAGCTTTCTTT. This encodes CASSDPRFNTEAFF.